Below are 11 T cell receptor beta chains sequenced from a single sample in a study of spatial heterogeneity in lung cancer. Time point specified: sample taken at primary tumor resection. TCRdb itself ran the 5' RACE reads through MiXCR, one entry per CDR3 protein. Of 39,000 or so distinct CDR3 sequences in the sample, 7.5% to 8% were seen once. The source material was PBMCs, sampled at surgery. The receptors come from a male donor with early-stage non-small cell lung cancer.

There are many counts of this clonotype. CDR3 region: CASSEAHQGALNTGELFF. CDR3 in DNA: TGTGCCAGCAGTGAAGCGCACCAGGGGGCCCTTAACACCGGGGAGCTGTTTTTT. The chain carries TRBV2 and TRBJ2-2; the match to TRBD1 covers 8 bases. Per germline, CDR1 SNHLY and CDR2 FYNNEI. The CDR3 consists of 18 residues. After removal of 0 bases from V and 2 bases from J, the junction contained 8 bases not matched to a gene.

In its sample, this clonotype was seen many times. This chain joins TRBV9 and TRBJ1-2, with TRBD1 identical over 8 bases. Per germline, CDR1 SGDLS and CDR2 YYNGEE. The V and J ends lost 0 bases and 5 bases, in that order; junction bases with no gene match: 0. The CDR3 is made up of 13 amino acids. The CDR3 DNA follows: TGTGCCAGCAGCGTAGGACAGGGGTATGGCTACACCTTC. This sequence encodes CASSVGQGYGYTF.

This clonotype showed up many times. J is TRBJ2-5 and V is TRBV7-2; D gene uncertain. The CDR3 is 15 amino acids. The germline V gene encodes CDR1 SGHTA and CDR2 FQGNSA. Trimming stripped 2 bases from V and 4 bases from J, with 14 bases between. CDR3 protein: CASSLTPLDGETQYF. The CDR3, as DNA: TGTGCCAGCAGCTTAACCCCCCTGGACGGAGAGACCCAGTACTTC.

This clonotype was found a few times. The genes are TRBV25-1 and TRBJ2-2; 8 nucleotides match TRBD1. The CDR3 contains 14 residues. V was clipped by 5 bases and J by 7 bases; unmatched bases: 6. CDR1 MGHDK and CDR2 SYGVNS come from the germline V gene. The CDR3 region is CASSSTGVGGELFF. The DNA of the CDR3 is TGTGCCAGCAGTTCGACAGGGGTCGGCGGGGAGCTGTTTTTT.

This clonotype showed up many times. This chain connects TRBV6-2 or TRBV6-3 to TRBJ2-7, with a possible D match to TRBD2 (6 bases). CDR1 is MNHEY and CDR2 is SVGEGT in the germline V gene. Trimming shortened V by 5 bases and J by 3 bases, and 11 bases separated the two germline ends. The CDR3 totals 13 residues. CDR3 amino acids: CASSRTILYEQYV. For the CDR3, the DNA is TGTGCCAGCAGTAGGACTATTCTCTACGAGCAGTACGTC.

This clonotype was picked up many times. The rearrangement links TRBV18 to TRBJ1-1; D possibly corresponds to TRBD1 (5 bases). V was shortened by 3 bases and J by 3 bases, with 14 bases between the two germline ends. This CDR3 comprises 15 residues. CDR1 KGHSH and CDR2 LQKENI come from the germline V gene. The DNA of the CDR3 is TGTGCCAGCTCACCCAGCGTCAGGGTGGACACTGAAGCTTTCTTT. It translates to CASSPSVRVDTEAFF. Full variable domain (remainder filled in from reference TRBV18 and TRBJ1-1): NAGVMQNPRHLVRRRGQEARLRCSPMKGHSHVYWYRQLPEEGLKFMVYLQKENIIDESGMPKERFSAEFPKEGPSILRIQQVVRGDSAAYFCASSPSVRVDTEAFFGQGTRLTVV.

This clonotype was observed at least ten times. This chain links TRBV5-6 with TRBJ1-4, with D perhaps matching TRBD1 (6 bases). The CDR3 contains 16 residues. V was clipped by 4 bases and J by 1 base, with 14 bases between them. Per the germline V gene, CDR1 is SGHDT and CDR2 is YYEEEE. The DNA for the CDR3 is TGTGCCAGCAGCGTACAGGGACTACAAACTAATGAAAAACTGTTTTTT. It yields the protein CASSVQGLQTNEKLFF.

The chain links TRBV5-4 to TRBJ1-1, with TRBD1 matching 7 bases. The J segment lost 8 bases and the V segment lost 3 bases, leaving 7 bases of the junction unmatched. The germline V gene has CDR1 SGHNT and CDR2 YYREEE (reference sequence). This CDR3 spans 13 amino acids. The CDR3 loop is CASSSGQASEAFF. DNA for the CDR3: TGTGCCAGCAGCTCCGGACAGGCTTCCGAAGCTTTCTTT.

This clonotype was recorded many times. The rearrangement links TRBV27 to TRBJ1-1; no firm D call. V was cut by 2 bases and J by 1 base, with 5 bases left in between. The CDR3 is made up of 13 amino acids. In germline, CDR1 is MNHEY, CDR2 SMNVEV (reference sequence). The CDR3 is CASSLQSNTEAFF. The CDR3 coding sequence is TGTGCCAGCAGTTTACAGTCGAACACTGAAGCTTTCTTT.

The sample holds many counts of this clonotype. V is TRBV9 and J is TRBJ1-3; D is ambiguous. V was trimmed by 2 bases and J by 0 bases, leaving 6 bases between them. Germline assignment: CDR1 SGDLS and CDR2 YYNGEE. CDR3 length: 14 amino acids. The CDR3 reads CASSVRVSGNTIYF. The CDR3 DNA reads as TGTGCCAGCAGCGTTAGGGTCTCTGGAAACACCATATATTTT. The full variable domain, rest sourced from reference TRBV9 and TRBJ1-3, is DSGVTQTPKHLITATGQRVTLRCSPRSGDLSVYWYQQSLDQGLQFLIQYYNGEERAKGNILERFSAQQFPDLHSELNLSSLELGDSALYFCASSVRVSGNTIYFGEGSWLTVV.

This clonotype came up a few times. V usage is TRBV5-1 and J usage is TRBJ2-3; D gene unclear. Germline-derived CDR1 and CDR2 are SGHRS and YFSETQ. The ends were cut back, 5 bases at V and 0 bases at J, with 16 bases in the middle. The CDR3 loop spans 16 amino acids. In nucleotides, the CDR3 is TGCGCCAGCAGGCAGCAATTAGCTCTCAGCACAGATACGCAGTATTTT. Its protein is CASRQQLALSTDTQYF.